The clone carrying this T cell receptor beta chain was seen many times. Its antigen is currently unknown. Trimming took 4 bases from V and 5 from J; bases not matched to a gene: 10. This CDR3 is 16 amino acids long. Per germline, CDR1 SGHNT and CDR2 YENEEA. TCRdb called the multiplex PCR reads again in MiXCR, with one record for every CDR3 protein. The sample has some 22,000 distinct CDR3 sequences; around 55% are singletons. This entry belongs to a study of breast tumors, draining lymph nodes, adjacent tissues. Findings of the study overall: Compared with lymph nodes, tumors were less diverse; compared with nontumor tissue, more. Most tumor T cells seemingly derive from lymph node, then expand in tumor. Data only fit, rather than demonstrated, lymph node origin of most tumor T cells. Compared with basal-like, luminal-like tumors shared significantly more repertoire with nontumor tissue.

The chain carries TRBV11-3 and TRBJ2-2, with 7 nucleotides matching TRBD2. The material sequenced was breast tumor tissue. This clonotype was obtained from a female donor with breast cancer. Some clones in this sample may be carry-over from other donors' samples. The CDR3 here is CASSSPWGGGTGELFF. The CDR3 nucleotides are TGTGCCAGCAGCTCTCCCTGGGGGGGGGGGACCGGGGAGCTGTTTTTT.